This entry lists 10 T cell receptor beta chains sequenced from one sample in a study of immune heterogeneity within non-small cell lung tumors. Amplification of the TCR beta CDR3 was achieved through multiplex PCR with 32 V and 13 J primers. TCRdb called the multiplex PCR reads again in MiXCR, with one record for every CDR3 protein. The table has some 30,000 distinct CDR3 sequences, about 30% seen once; the top ten hold approximately 4.2%. For each sample, template was 600 ng of bulk tumor genomic DNA. Far-apart biopsies, several per primary tumor, were taken during surgery. Those enrolled were patients newly diagnosed with untreated non-small cell lung cancer and undergoing curative surgery. The sample comprised lung tumor tissue. These receptors were taken from a man in his forties or fifties with non-small cell lung cancer.

At least ten counts were recorded for this clonotype. The chain carries TRBV11-3 and TRBJ2-1, with D possibly matching TRBD1 (5 bases). The length of the CDR3 is 14 residues. V lost 1 base and J lost 5, with 9 bases in between. The V gene's germline CDR1 is SGHNT and CDR2 YENEEA. CDR3 amino acids: CASSLVQGNNEQFF. Written as DNA, the CDR3 is TGTGCCAGCAGCTTAGTGCAGGGCAACAATGAGCAGTTCTTC.

This clonotype was seen ten or more times. For the CDR3, the DNA is TGTGCCAGCAGCTGGACAGATCAGCCCCAGCATTTT. It codes for CASSWTDQPQHF. The chain joins TRBV7-2 to TRBJ1-5; weak D call: TRBD1 (6 bases). From germline, CDR1 is SGHTA and CDR2 FQGNSA. Trimming shortened V by 4 bases and J by 5 bases, and 6 bases separated the two germline ends. CDR3 length: 12 amino acids.

This clonotype occurred many times. V gene TRBV19 combines with J gene TRBJ2-1, with 11 positions matching TRBD2. CDR3 length: 13 amino acids. CDR1 is LNHDA and CDR2 is SQIVND in the germline V gene (reference sequence). V was pared by 9 bases and J by 6 bases, with 4 bases of the junction left unmatched. The CDR3 nucleotides are TGTGCCAGCAAAGGACTAGCGGGCAATGAGCAGTTCTTC. Its protein product is CASKGLAGNEQFF.

The chain has TRBV15 and TRBJ2-5; D not certain. With 0 bases removed from V and 5 bases from J, the gap between germline ends came to 19 bases. The germline gives CDR1 LNHNV, CDR2 YYDKDF (reference sequence). The CDR3 totals 17 residues. As DNA, the CDR3 is TGTGCCACCAGCAGAGATTTCCCGGTCTTGCTAAAGGAGACCCAGTACTTC. Translating gives CATSRDFPVLLKETQYF.

Many counts were recorded for this clonotype. The rearrangement uses TRBV6-2 or TRBV6-3 and TRBJ2-7; 9 positions agree with TRBD1. CDR1 is MNHEY, CDR2 SVGEGT, per germline. Losses at the gene ends were 4 bases for V and 5 bases for J; bases not matched to a gene: 6. The CDR3 runs 14 residues. The CDR3 DNA is TGTGCCAGCAGTTCCGGGACAGGGAGGGACGAGCAGTACTTC. Amino acids: CASSSGTGRDEQYF.

This clonotype qualifies as medium-sized. At one end the junction does not follow the germline gene, possibly because of a read error. This sequence joins TRBV29-1 and TRBJ2-1; no clear D gene. Germline CDR1 is SQVTM and CDR2 is ANQGSEA. The CDR3 runs to 13 residues. CDR3 bases: TGCAGCGTTAAAGAGCTATCCTACAATGAGCAGTTCTTC. Residues: CSVKELSYNEQFF.

Details on this clonotype: A junction boundary mismatches the germline segment, possibly from a read error. The V gene is TRBV29-1, the J gene TRBJ2-6; no firm D call. CDR1 and CDR2 from the germline V gene are SQVTM and ANQGSEA. The CDR3 runs 13 residues. The CDR3 is CSVAETGTNVLTF. Here the CDR3 DNA reads TGCAGCGTTGCCGAAACTGGGACCAACGTCCTGACTTTC.

In its sample, this clonotype was seen a few times. The chain links TRBV2 to TRBJ2-3, with D unclear. CDR1 is SNHLY and CDR2 is FYNNEI in the germline V gene. Trimming left V 1 base short and J 0 bases short, with 17 bases between. The CDR3 has 18 residues. CDR3 sequence: CASSEVTGRGFSTDTQYF. The CDR3 DNA reads TGTGCCAGCAGTGAAGTCACGGGTCGAGGATTTAGCACAGATACGCAGTATTTT.

Many counts were recorded for this clonotype. V gene TRBV6-1 combines with J gene TRBJ2-7; 11 bases fit TRBD1. This CDR3 comprises 15 residues. V trimming: 6 bases; J trimming: 4 bases; junction bases outside the gene matches: 8. Germline lookup yields CDR1 MNHNS and CDR2 SASEGT. The CDR3 DNA reads TGTGCCAGCAGGCTCGGGACAGGGGGGTCTTACGAGCAGTACTTC. Residues: CASRLGTGGSYEQYF.

In this sample, this clonotype turned up once. One base away lies a much larger clone, so this may be a sequencing read error. The genes are TRBV6-2 or TRBV6-3 and TRBJ2-7, with TRBD2 identical over 8 bases. This CDR3 region has 15 residues. Germline V gene sequence: CDR1 MNHEY, CDR2 SVGEGT. J was trimmed by 3 bases and V by 5 bases; bases with no gene match: 9. CDR3 in amino acids: CASSHKTGLVYEQYF. As DNA, the CDR3 is TGTGCCAGCAGTCACAAAACGGGACTAGTCTACGAGCAGTACTTC.